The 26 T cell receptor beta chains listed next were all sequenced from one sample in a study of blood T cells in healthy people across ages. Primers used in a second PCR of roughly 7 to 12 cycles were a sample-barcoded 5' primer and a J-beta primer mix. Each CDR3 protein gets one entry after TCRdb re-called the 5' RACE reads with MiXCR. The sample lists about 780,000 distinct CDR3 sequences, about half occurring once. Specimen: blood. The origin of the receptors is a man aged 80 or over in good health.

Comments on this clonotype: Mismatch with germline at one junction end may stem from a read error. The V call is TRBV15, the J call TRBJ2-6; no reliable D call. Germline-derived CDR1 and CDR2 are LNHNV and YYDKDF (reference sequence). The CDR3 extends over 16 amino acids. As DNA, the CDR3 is TGTGCCGCCAGCAGAGACCTTAGCTCTGGGGCCAACGTCCTGACTTTC. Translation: CAASRDLSSGANVLTF.

The CDR3 is CASSYGTGKTETQYF. The DNA of the CDR3 is TGTGCCAGCAGCTATGGGACAGGGAAAACAGAGACCCAGTACTTC. The rearrangement links TRBV11-2 to TRBJ2-5, with 9 bases fitting TRBD1. The CDR3 is 15 amino acids. V lost 4 bases and J lost 4; bases outside the gene matches: 7. Looked up from germline, CDR1 is SGHAT and CDR2 is FQNNGV.

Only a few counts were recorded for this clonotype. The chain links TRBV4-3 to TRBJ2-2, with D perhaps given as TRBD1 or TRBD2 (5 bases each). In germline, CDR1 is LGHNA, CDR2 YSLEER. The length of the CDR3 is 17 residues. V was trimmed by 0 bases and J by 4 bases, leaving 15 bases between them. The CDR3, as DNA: TGCGCCAGCAGCCAAGAGATTGAGGGGCGCGTCACCGGGGAGCTGTTTTTT. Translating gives CASSQEIEGRVTGELFF.

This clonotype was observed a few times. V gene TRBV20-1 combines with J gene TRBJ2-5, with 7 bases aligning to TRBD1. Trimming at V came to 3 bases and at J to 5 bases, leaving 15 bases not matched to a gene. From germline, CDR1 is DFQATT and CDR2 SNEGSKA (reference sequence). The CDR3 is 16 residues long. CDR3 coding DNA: TGCAGTGCTAGTTTAGGGGACAGTGGGTGGAAGGAGACCCAGTACTTC. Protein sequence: CSASLGDSGWKETQYF.

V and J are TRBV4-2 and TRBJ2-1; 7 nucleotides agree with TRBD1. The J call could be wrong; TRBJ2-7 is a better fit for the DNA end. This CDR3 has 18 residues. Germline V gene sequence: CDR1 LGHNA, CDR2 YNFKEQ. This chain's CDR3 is CASSQEGARGSSRDEQYF. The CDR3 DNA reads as TGTGCCAGCAGCCAAGAAGGTGCCAGGGGGTCTTCGAGAGATGAGCAGTACTTC.

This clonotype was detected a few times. The DNA for the CDR3 is TGTGCCAGCAGTTACGGTCTAGTCGATGAGCAGTTCTTC. Its translation: CASSYGLVDEQFF. This rearrangement joins TRBV6-5 to TRBJ2-1; no definite D call. Trimming pared 2 bases from V and 8 bases from J, leaving 10 bases between. This CDR3 is 13 amino acids long. CDR1 MNHEY and CDR2 SVGAGI come from the germline V gene.

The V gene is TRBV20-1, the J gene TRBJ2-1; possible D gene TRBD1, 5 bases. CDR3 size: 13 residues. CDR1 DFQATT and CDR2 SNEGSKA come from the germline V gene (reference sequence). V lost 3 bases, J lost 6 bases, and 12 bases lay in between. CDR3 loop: CSARAGWVNEQFF. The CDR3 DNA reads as TGCAGTGCTAGGGCAGGGTGGGTCAATGAGCAGTTCTTC.

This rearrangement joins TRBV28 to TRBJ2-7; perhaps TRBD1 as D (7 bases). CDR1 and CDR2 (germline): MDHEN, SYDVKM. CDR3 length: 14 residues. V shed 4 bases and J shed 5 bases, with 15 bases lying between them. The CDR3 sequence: CASSSWGRGDEQYF. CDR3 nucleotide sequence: TGTGCCAGCAGTTCGTGGGGCAGGGGGGACGAGCAGTACTTC.

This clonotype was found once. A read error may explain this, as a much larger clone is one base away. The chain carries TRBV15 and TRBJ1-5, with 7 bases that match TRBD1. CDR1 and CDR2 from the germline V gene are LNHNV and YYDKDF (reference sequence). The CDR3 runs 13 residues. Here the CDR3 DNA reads TGTGCCACCAGCCGGGCAGGGGGACAGCTCCAGCATTTT. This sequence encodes CATSRAGGQLQHF.

CDR3 sequence: CASNSGVGNQPQHF. The CDR3 DNA reads as TGTGCCAGCAATTCAGGGGTGGGCAATCAGCCCCAGCATTTT. This sequence joins TRBV6-5 and TRBJ1-5; D possibly corresponds to TRBD1 (6 bases). Germline V gives CDR1 MNHEY, CDR2 SVGAGI. The CDR3 covers 14 residues. Trimming left V 7 bases short and J 2 bases short, with 12 bases between.

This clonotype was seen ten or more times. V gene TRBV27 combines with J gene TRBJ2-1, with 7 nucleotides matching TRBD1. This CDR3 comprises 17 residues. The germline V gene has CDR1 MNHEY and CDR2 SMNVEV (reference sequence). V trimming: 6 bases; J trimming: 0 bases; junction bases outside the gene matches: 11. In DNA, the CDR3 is TGTGCCAGCAGGAAGACTCAGGGGGTCAACTCCTACAATGAGCAGTTCTTC. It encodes CASRKTQGVNSYNEQFF.

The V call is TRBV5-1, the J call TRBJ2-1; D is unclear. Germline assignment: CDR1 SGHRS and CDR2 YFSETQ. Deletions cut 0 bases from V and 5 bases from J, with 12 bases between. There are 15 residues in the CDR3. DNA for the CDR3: TGCGCCAGCAGCTTGGCGGTCGGAATGGACAATGAGCAGTTCTTC. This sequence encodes CASSLAVGMDNEQFF.

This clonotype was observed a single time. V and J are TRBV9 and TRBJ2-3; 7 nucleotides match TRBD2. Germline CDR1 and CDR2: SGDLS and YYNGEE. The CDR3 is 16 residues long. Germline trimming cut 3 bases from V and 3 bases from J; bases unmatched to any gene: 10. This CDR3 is CASSGWGRGGTDTQYF. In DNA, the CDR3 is TGTGCCAGCAGCGGCTGGGGGAGGGGAGGAACAGATACGCAGTATTTT.

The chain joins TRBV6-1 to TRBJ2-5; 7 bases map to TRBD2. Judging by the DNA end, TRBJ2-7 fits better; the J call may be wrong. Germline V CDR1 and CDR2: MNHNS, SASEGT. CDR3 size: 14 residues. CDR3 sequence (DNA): TGTGCCACCTCTCTTTCCGGGACTACCTACGAGCAGTACTTC. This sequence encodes CATSLSGTTYEQYF.

The CDR3 is CASSPIEGGYEQYF. The CDR3 coding sequence is TGTGCCAGCAGCCCCATCGAGGGAGGCTACGAGCAGTACTTC. V gene TRBV6-5 combines with J gene TRBJ2-7; maybe TRBD2 (6 bases). V was trimmed by 6 bases and J by 3 bases, leaving 15 bases between them. CDR3 length equals 14 residues. Germline CDR1 is MNHEY and CDR2 is SVGAGI.

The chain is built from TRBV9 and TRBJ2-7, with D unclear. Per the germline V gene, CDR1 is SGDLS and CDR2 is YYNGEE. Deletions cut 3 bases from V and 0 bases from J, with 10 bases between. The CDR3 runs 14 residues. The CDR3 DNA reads TGTGCCAGCAGCGCAGACCTTAGCTCCTACGAGCAGTACTTC. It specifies CASSADLSSYEQYF.

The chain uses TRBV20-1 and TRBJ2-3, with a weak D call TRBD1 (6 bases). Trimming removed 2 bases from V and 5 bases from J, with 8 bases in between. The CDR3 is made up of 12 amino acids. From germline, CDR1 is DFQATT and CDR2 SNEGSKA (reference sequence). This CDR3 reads CSARKTGDTQYF. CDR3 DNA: TGCAGTGCTAGAAAGACAGGAGATACGCAGTATTTT.

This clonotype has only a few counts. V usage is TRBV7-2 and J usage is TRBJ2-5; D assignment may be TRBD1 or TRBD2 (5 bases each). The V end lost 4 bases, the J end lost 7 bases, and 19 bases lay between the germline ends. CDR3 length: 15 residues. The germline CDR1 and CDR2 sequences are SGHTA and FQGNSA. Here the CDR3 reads CASSSPRGSEGTQYF. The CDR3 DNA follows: TGTGCCAGCAGCTCCCCGAGGGGTAGCGAAGGGACCCAGTACTTC. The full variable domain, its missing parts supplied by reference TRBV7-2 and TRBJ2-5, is GAGVSQSPSNKVTEKGKDVELRCDPISGHTALYWYRQSLGQGLEFLIYFQGNSAPDKSGLPSDRFSAERTGGSVSTLTIQRTQQEDSAVYLCASSSPRGSEGTQYFGPGTRLLVL.

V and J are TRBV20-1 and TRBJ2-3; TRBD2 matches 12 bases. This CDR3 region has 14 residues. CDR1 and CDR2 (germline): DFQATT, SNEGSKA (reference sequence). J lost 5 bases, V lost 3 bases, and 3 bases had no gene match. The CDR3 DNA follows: TGCAGTGCTAGGGCTAGCGGGAGGGGAGATACGCAGTATTTT. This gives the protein CSARASGRGDTQYF.

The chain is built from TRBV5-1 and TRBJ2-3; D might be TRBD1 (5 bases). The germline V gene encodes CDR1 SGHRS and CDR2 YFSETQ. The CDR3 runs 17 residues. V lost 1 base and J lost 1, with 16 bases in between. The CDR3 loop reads CASSLRGGAARTDTQYF. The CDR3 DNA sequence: TGCGCCAGCAGCTTGAGGGGTGGGGCAGCTCGCACAGATACGCAGTATTTT.

The CDR3 is CASSLDLRDRGSTDTQYF. CDR3 sequence (DNA): TGTGCCAGCAGCTTGGATCTGCGCGACAGGGGGAGCACAGATACGCAGTATTTT. V usage is TRBV5-5 and J usage is TRBJ2-3; 9 positions match TRBD1. The CDR3 covers 18 residues. Germline CDR1 reads SGHKS; CDR2 reads YYEKEE (reference sequence). J was trimmed by 0 bases and V by 0 bases; bases with no gene match: 8.

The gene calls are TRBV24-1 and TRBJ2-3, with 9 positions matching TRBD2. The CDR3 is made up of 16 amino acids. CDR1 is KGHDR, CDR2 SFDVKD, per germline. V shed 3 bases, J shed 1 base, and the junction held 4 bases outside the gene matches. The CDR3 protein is CATSDARTSGTDTQYF. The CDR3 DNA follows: TGTGCCACCAGTGATGCACGGACTAGCGGCACAGATACGCAGTATTTT.

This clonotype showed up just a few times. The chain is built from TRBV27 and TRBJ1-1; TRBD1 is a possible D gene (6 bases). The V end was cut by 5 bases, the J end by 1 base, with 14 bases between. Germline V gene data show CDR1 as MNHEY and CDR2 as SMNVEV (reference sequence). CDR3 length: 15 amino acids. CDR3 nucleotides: TGTGCCAGCAGTGTTAACAGGGAAAGGAACACTGAAGCTTTCTTT. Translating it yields CASSVNRERNTEAFF.

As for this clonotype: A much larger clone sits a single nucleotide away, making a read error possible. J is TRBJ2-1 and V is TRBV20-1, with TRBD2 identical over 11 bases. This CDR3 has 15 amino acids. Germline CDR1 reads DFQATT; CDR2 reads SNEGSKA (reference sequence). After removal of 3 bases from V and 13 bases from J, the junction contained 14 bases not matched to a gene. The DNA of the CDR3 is TGCAGTGCTAGTTCGCCTAGCGGGAGGCAAGAGACCCAGTTCTTC. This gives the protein CSASSPSGRQETQFF.

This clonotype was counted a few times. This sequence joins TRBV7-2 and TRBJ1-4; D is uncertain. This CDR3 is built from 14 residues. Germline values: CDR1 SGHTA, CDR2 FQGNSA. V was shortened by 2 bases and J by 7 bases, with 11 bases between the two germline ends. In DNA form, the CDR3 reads TGTGCCAGCAGCTTAATAGGGAGGACTGAAAAACTGTTTTTT. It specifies CASSLIGRTEKLFF.

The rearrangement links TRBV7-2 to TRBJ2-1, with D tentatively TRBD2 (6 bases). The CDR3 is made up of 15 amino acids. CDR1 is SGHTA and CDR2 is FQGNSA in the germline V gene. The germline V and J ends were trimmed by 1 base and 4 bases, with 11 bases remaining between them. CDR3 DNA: TGTGCCAGCAGCTTAGGGAGGGAGCGGTACAATGAGCAGTTCTTC. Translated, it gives CASSLGRERYNEQFF.